This record looks at one TCR beta chain sequence and its context. Cohorts were based on clinical histories the participants reported. Symptom resolution, clearance, or two negative PCRs marked the recovered donors of Cohort 3. The V gene's germline CDR1 is KGHSH and CDR2 LQKENI. The V and J ends lost 6 bases and 7 bases, in that order; junction bases with no gene match: 19. There are 18 residues in the CDR3. The data derive from a study of blood T cell repertoires in COVID-19. On the study more broadly: The analysed material was cDNA or gDNA that came from T cells, B-cell-depleted T cells, or PBMCs.

In the source study's methods: Estimation of nucleated cell counts relied on the amplification of reference gene primers. TCRdb's table, derived via immunoSEQ multiplex PCR, lists solely in-frame clones and lacks some. V, J and clone size derive from that table, while D and trimming were established from the DNA sequence. The repertoire includes over 350,000 clones, around nine tenths of them detected once, and approximately 10% sits in the top ten. The clonotype originates from a woman in her forties or fifties who had recovered from COVID-19. The chain recombines TRBV18 with TRBJ2-2, with 8 bases matching TRBD1. The sequencing input was PBMCs or T cells enriched from blood (not recorded which). DNA of the CDR3: TGTGCCAGCTCGCTAAACACCCCCGGACAGGGCCGGCACGGGGAGCTGTTTTTT. The encoded protein is CASSLNTPGQGRHGELFF.